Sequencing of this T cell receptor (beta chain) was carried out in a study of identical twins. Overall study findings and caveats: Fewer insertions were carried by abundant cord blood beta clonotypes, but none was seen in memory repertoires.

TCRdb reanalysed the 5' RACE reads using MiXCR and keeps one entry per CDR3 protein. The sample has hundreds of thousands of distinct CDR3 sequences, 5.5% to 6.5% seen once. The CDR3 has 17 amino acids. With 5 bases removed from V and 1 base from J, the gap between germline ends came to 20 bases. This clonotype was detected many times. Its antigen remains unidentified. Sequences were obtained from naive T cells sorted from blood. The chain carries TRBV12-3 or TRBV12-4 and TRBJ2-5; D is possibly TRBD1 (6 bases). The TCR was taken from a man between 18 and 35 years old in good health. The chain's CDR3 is CASSLKTGTRLQETQYF. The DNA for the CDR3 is TGTGCCAGCAGTCTCAAGACAGGCACTAGACTCCAAGAGACCCAGTACTTC.